One sample yielded the 24 T cell receptor beta chains listed below, sequenced in a study of T cell responses to AZD1222 COVID-19 vaccine. TCRdb's table, derived via immunoSEQ multiplex PCR, lists solely in-frame clones and lacks some. Of 140,000 or so clones listed, 92% are singletons. The sample was peripheral blood, taken on day 0 of AZD1222 vaccination. These receptors originate from an adult in good health.

This chain links TRBV18 with TRBJ1-4; D unresolved. The V and J ends lost 2 bases and 5 bases respectively, with 9 bases between them. Germline loops: CDR1 KGHSH, CDR2 LQKENI. The CDR3 runs to 14 residues. The CDR3 bases are TGTGCCAGCTCACCATTCCAGCGAAATGAAAAACTGTTTTTT. It yields the protein CASSPFQRNEKLFF.

This clone has just a few counts. The rearrangement links TRBV2 to TRBJ1-4; D unclear. The CDR3 loop spans 13 amino acids. Deletions cut 6 bases from V and 4 bases from J, with 9 bases between. Germline CDR1 SNHLY, CDR2 FYNNEI. Here the CDR3 DNA reads TGTGCCAGCAGCCGCGACCGTAATGAAAAACTGTTTTTT. Its protein product is CASSRDRNEKLFF.

This sequence joins TRBV7-6 and TRBJ1-4; D is ambiguous. CDR3 length: 13 residues. V lost 1 base, J lost 4 bases, and 4 bases lay in between. Germline V lookup: CDR1 SGHVS, CDR2 FNYEAQ. The CDR3 sequence: CASSLGINEKLFF. As DNA, the CDR3 is TGTGCCAGCAGCTTAGGGATTAATGAAAAACTGTTTTTT.

CDR3 DNA: TGTGCCAGCAGTTATATGGGGACCCAGTACTTC. This gives the protein CASSYMGTQYF. The rearrangement uses TRBV6-5 and TRBJ2-5; unclear D gene. There are 11 residues in the CDR3. Germline CDR1 is MNHEY and CDR2 is SVGAGI. V lost 3 bases to trimming and J lost 7 bases, with 6 bases between them.

The chain joins TRBV3-1 (or the pseudogene TRBV3-2) to TRBJ1-3; TRBD1 might be the D (5 bases). V was clipped by 0 bases and J by 2 bases, with 8 bases between them. This CDR3 is built from 15 residues. The germline V gene encodes CDR1 LGHDT and CDR2 YNNKEL (reference sequence). The CDR3: CASSQDRATGNTIYF. The CDR3 nucleotides are TGTGCCAGCAGCCAAGACAGGGCCACTGGAAACACCATATATTTT.

CDR3: CASNRQGSNQPQHF. The DNA for the CDR3 is TGTGCCAGCAACAGACAGGGAAGCAATCAGCCCCAGCATTTT. The gene calls are TRBV5-5 and TRBJ1-5; 7 bases align to TRBD1. The CDR3 has 14 amino acids. J was trimmed by 1 base and V by 6 bases; bases with no gene match: 4. The germline V gene has CDR1 SGHKS and CDR2 YYEKEE (reference sequence).

The genes are TRBV5-4 and TRBJ2-5; possible D gene TRBD2, 6 bases. The CDR3 totals 15 residues. Deletions cut 0 bases from V and 6 bases from J, with 15 bases between. The germline V gene encodes CDR1 SGHNT and CDR2 YYREEE (reference sequence). CDR3 sequence: CASSLVGWGVKTQYF. CDR3 in DNA: TGTGCCAGCAGCTTGGTAGGATGGGGGGTGAAGACCCAGTACTTC. Filled out from reference TRBV5-4 and TRBJ2-5, the complete variable domain reads ETGVTQSPTHLIKTRGQQVTLRCSSQSGHNTVSWYQQALGQGPQFIFQYYREEENGRGNFPPRFSGLQFPNYSSELNVNALELDDSALYLCASSLVGWGVKTQYFGPGTRLLVL.

This clone was counted a single time. The chain uses TRBV6-5 and TRBJ2-5, with D possibly matching TRBD2 (5 bases). This CDR3 has 15 residues. Germline CDR1 and CDR2: MNHEY and SVGAGI. The V end was cut by 0 bases, the J end by 2 bases, with 10 bases between. CDR3 loop: CASSYSGRTQETQYF. Written as DNA, the CDR3 is TGTGCCAGCAGTTACTCTGGACGGACTCAAGAGACCCAGTACTTC.

This clone was detected only once. This chain links TRBV28 with TRBJ1-2; D possibly corresponds to TRBD1 (5 bases). The CDR3 spans 12 residues. Deletions cut 8 bases from V and 5 bases from J, with 12 bases between. CDR1 and CDR2 (germline): MDHEN, SYDVKM. The CDR3 is CASLRGRYGYTF. The CDR3 nucleotides read TGTGCCAGCCTGAGGGGCAGGTATGGCTACACCTTC.

The CDR3 is CASSDSHYNEQFF. CDR3 DNA: TGCGCCAGCAGTGACAGCCACTACAATGAGCAGTTCTTC. V and J are TRBV10-1 and TRBJ2-1; D gene unclear. This CDR3 has 13 amino acids. The V end lost 3 bases, the J end lost 3 bases, and 6 bases lay between the germline ends. The V gene's germline CDR1 is WNHNN and CDR2 SYGVQD (reference sequence).

The chain combines TRBV3-1 (or the pseudogene TRBV3-2) with TRBJ1-3; D gene uncertain. V was trimmed by 1 base and J by 4 bases, leaving 5 bases between them. The CDR3 is made up of 13 amino acids. Germline CDR1 and CDR2: LGHDT and YNNKEL (reference sequence). CDR3 sequence reads: CASSQGSGNTIYF. CDR3 nucleotide sequence: TGTGCCAGCAGCCAAGGAAGCGGAAACACCATATATTTT.

The CDR3 DNA reads as TGTGCTAGTGGTTTGTTCGGTAGGGCAGACAACACTGAAGCTTTCTTT. This gives the protein CASGLFGRADNTEAFF. The genes are TRBV12-5 and TRBJ1-1, with D hard to call. CDR1 is LGHNT, CDR2 FRNRAP, per germline. This CDR3 comprises 16 residues. Trimming stripped 2 bases from V and 2 bases from J, with 15 bases between.

The chain links TRBV7-9 to TRBJ2-1, with 10 positions matching TRBD2. CDR1 is SEHNR, CDR2 FQNEAQ, per germline (reference sequence). CDR3 size: 19 residues. J was trimmed by 9 bases and V by 5 bases; bases with no gene match: 22. The CDR3 region has the DNA TGTGCCAGCAGCCCGAGCAGCGGGGGGGCCCTCGGGTACACGGTTGAGCAGTTCTTC. This encodes CASSPSSGGALGYTVEQFF.

V usage is TRBV4-3 and J usage is TRBJ1-5; TRBD1 is a possible D gene (5 bases). Per germline, CDR1 LGHNA and CDR2 YSLEER. V was clipped by 4 bases and J by 0 bases, with 19 bases between them. The length of the CDR3 is 18 residues. CDR3 DNA sequence: TGCGCCAGCAGCCCAGTCATCAGTGGGGGGGGTAGCAATCAGCCCCAGCATTTT. Its protein is CASSPVISGGGSNQPQHF.

Here the CDR3 DNA reads TGTGCCAGCAGGCTCCCGGGACAGGGGTACAATGAGCAGTTCTTC. Encoded protein: CASRLPGQGYNEQFF. This chain links TRBV7-9 with TRBJ2-1; 10 bases agree with TRBD1. The junction had 6 bases not matched to a gene; V was cut back by 6 bases and J by 4 bases. Looked up from germline, CDR1 is SEHNR and CDR2 is FQNEAQ (reference sequence). CDR3 length equals 15 residues.

The chain uses TRBV19 and TRBJ1-1; 7 bases align to TRBD1. Germline V gene sequence: CDR1 LNHDA, CDR2 SQIVND (reference sequence). This CDR3 has 14 residues. V lost 7 bases to trimming and J lost 2 bases; unmatched junction nucleotides: 7. The CDR3 sequence: CASTPGQLNTEAFF. The DNA for the CDR3 is TGTGCCAGTACCCCGGGACAGTTAAACACTGAAGCTTTCTTT.

V is TRBV4-3 and J is TRBJ1-6; D gene unclear. V was pared by 1 base and J by 9 bases, with 13 bases between. Germline V CDR1 and CDR2: LGHNA, YSLEER. This CDR3 has 15 residues. CDR3: CASSQGLTVGSPLHF. The CDR3 coding sequence is TGCGCCAGCAGCCAAGGTCTAACAGTTGGTTCACCCCTCCACTTT.

The rearrangement joins TRBV7-2 to TRBJ1-3; the D gene is possibly TRBD1 (6 bases). Trimming took 4 bases from V and 4 from J, leaving 11 bases between them. Germline CDR1 reads SGHTA; CDR2 reads FQGNSA. This CDR3 is built from 14 residues. For the CDR3, the DNA is TGTGCCAGCAGCTCCAGGGGTTTCGGAAACACCATATATTTT. Its protein is CASSSRGFGNTIYF.

This sequence joins TRBV5-5 and TRBJ1-1, with D perhaps matching TRBD1 (5 bases). V lost 0 bases and J lost 0, with 12 bases in between. From germline, CDR1 is SGHKS and CDR2 YYEKEE (reference sequence). This CDR3 comprises 16 residues. The CDR3 coding sequence is TGTGCCAGCAGCTTGGAGGTCTGGGGGATGAACACTGAAGCTTTCTTT. Translation gives CASSLEVWGMNTEAFF. Full variable domain (outside the CDR3, taken from reference TRBV5-5 and TRBJ1-1): DAGVTQSPTHLIKTRGQQVTLRCSPISGHKSVSWYQQVLGQGPQFIFQYYEKEERGRGNFPDRFSARQFPNYSSELNVNALLLGDSALYLCASSLEVWGMNTEAFFGQGTRLTVV.

The V call is TRBV28, the J call TRBJ1-6, with D tentatively TRBD1 (6 bases). Germline CDR1 MDHEN, CDR2 SYDVKM. The CDR3 is 14 residues long. V was pared by 7 bases and J by 6 bases, with 13 bases between. CDR3 amino acids: CASNDRSGNSPLHF. CDR3 nucleotide sequence: TGTGCCAGCAACGACAGGTCGGGTAATTCACCCCTCCACTTT.

Concerning this clone itself: A junction end diverges from the germline sequence, so it may reflect a read error. This chain links TRBV7-7 with TRBJ2-1; 7 nucleotides line up with TRBD1. Germline assignment: CDR1 SSHAT and CDR2 FNYEAQ (reference sequence). CDR3 length: 13 residues. The CDR3 DNA sequence: TGTGCTAGCAGCCCCTCCAGGGGGAACGAGCAGTTCTTC. Its translation is CASSPSRGNEQFF.

The J gene is TRBJ1-4, the V gene TRBV10-3; perhaps TRBD1 as D (6 bases). Trimming left V 2 bases short and J 5 bases short, with 12 bases between. This CDR3 comprises 15 residues. CDR1 and CDR2 (germline): ENHRY, SYGVKD. DNA for the CDR3: TGTGCCATCAGTGAGGTAGGGACACGGAATGAAAAACTGTTTTTT. Amino acids: CAISEVGTRNEKLFF.

CDR3 region: CASSFGTSKLFF. CDR3 bases: TGTGCCAGCAGTTTTGGCACCTCGAAACTGTTTTTT. The chain is built from TRBV28 and TRBJ1-4; unclear D gene. V was clipped by 3 bases and J by 11 bases, with 10 bases between them. The germline CDR1 and CDR2 sequences are MDHEN and SYDVKM. This CDR3 comprises 12 residues.

J is TRBJ1-1 and V is TRBV5-1; 8 bases fit TRBD1. The CDR3 consists of 14 residues. V lost 3 bases and J lost 0; bases outside the gene matches: 1. Germline CDR1 is SGHRS and CDR2 is YFSETQ. CDR3 bases: TGCGCCAGCAGCTGGGACAGGTTGAACACTGAAGCTTTCTTT. Its protein product is CASSWDRLNTEAFF.